This T cell receptor (beta chain) was sequenced for a study of blood T cells in healthy people across ages. The overall study: The capture of about one barcoded beta molecule per two T cells was achieved by template switching.

A sample-barcoded 5' primer and a J-beta primer mix were used in a second PCR of roughly 6 to 11 cycles. One entry per CDR3 protein, called by TCRdb with MiXCR from the 5' RACE reads. The table records approximately 800,000 distinct CDR3 sequences, more than 45% of them present only once. The CDR3 has 14 residues. V shed 5 bases, J shed 11 bases, and the junction held 12 bases outside the gene matches. This receptor was taken from a man under 40 in good health. The chain joins TRBV12-3 or TRBV12-4 to TRBJ2-5; 9 bases match TRBD1. The sequencing sample was made of blood. DNA of the CDR3: TGTGCCAGCAGTGCCGGGACAGGGTATAATCAGCAGTACTTC. This codes for CASSAGTGYNQQYF.